The clone carrying this T cell receptor (beta chain) occurred a few times. CDR1 is LNHDA, CDR2 SQIVND, per germline (reference sequence). The CDR3 covers 15 residues. The ends lost 3 bases at V and 3 bases at J; junction bases unmatched: 5. The data were taken from a study of early T cells in non-severe SARS-CoV-2 infection. Study context: RNA in bulk from unsorted whole blood was sequenced, and chains were unpaired.

Individual cDNA molecules were tagged with unique molecular identifiers, the study reported. TCRdb reprocessed the 5' RACE reads via MiXCR and lists one record per CDR3 protein. The sample lists 90,000 to 120,000 distinct CDR3 sequences; 9% to 14% were seen once. The source material was whole blood. The chain couples TRBV19 to TRBJ2-3; 8 nucleotides match TRBD1. The sequence came from an adult who was a healthcare worker with PCR-confirmed SARS-CoV-2 infection or an uninfected control (not recorded which). CDR3 in amino acids: CASSMDRVGTDTQYF. The CDR3 coding sequence is TGTGCCAGTAGTATGGACAGGGTTGGGACAGATACGCAGTATTTT.